Presented here are 18 T cell receptor beta chains from one specimen sequenced in a study of cytomegalovirus exposure and HLA in healthy donors. A multiplex PCR was run with 60 Vbeta primers and 13 Jbeta primers. The repertoire was sequenced with immunoSEQ multiplex PCR; TCRdb's copy has only in-frame clones and lacks some. The sample lists 150,000 to 200,000 clones, 75% to 80% occurring once. Sample: PBMCs. The receptors shown here come from a woman aged 25 to 39 in good health and CMV-seropositive.

The CDR3 DNA follows: TGTGCCAGCAGCCCCATGGCGGCAACTGAAGCTTTCTTT. Translating gives CASSPMAATEAFF. This chain connects TRBV11-2 to TRBJ1-1; no clear D gene. V was pared by 5 bases and J by 5 bases, with 12 bases between. Germline CDR1 is SGHAT and CDR2 is FQNNGV. CDR3 length equals 13 residues. Combining the CDR3 with reference TRBV11-2 and TRBJ1-1 gives the whole variable domain EAGVAQSPRYKIIEKRQSVAFWCNPISGHATLYWYQQILGQGPKLLIQFQNNGVVDDSQLPKDRFSAERLKGVDSTLKIQPAKLEDSAVYLCASSPMAATEAFFGQGTRLTVV.

V and J are TRBV5-6 and TRBJ2-4, with TRBD1 matching 8 bases. Germline CDR1 SGHDT, CDR2 YYEEEE. J was trimmed by 7 bases and V by 4 bases; bases with no gene match: 13. The CDR3 sequence is 16 residues long. CDR3 nucleotide sequence: TGTGCCAGCAGCCCTCTTAATAAGGACAGGGCGAACATTCAGTACTTC. As protein: CASSPLNKDRANIQYF.

V usage is TRBV25-1 and J usage is TRBJ1-2; D call uncertain. Germline CDR1 is MGHDK and CDR2 is SYGVNS. CDR3 size: 14 residues. The V end was cut by 4 bases, the J end by 2 bases, with 11 bases between. The CDR3 DNA reads TGTGCCAGCAGTGTCAGATCAGGCAACTATGGCTACACCTTC. Translated: CASSVRSGNYGYTF.

The genes are TRBV5-1 and TRBJ1-1; the D gene is possibly TRBD1 (6 bases). Trimming pared 6 bases from V and 2 bases from J, leaving 14 bases between. Germline CDR1 and CDR2: SGHRS and YFSETQ. This CDR3 spans 14 amino acids. CDR3 sequence (DNA): TGCGCCAGCAACCCAGGGGTGGGAAACACTGAAGCTTTCTTT. The encoded protein is CASNPGVGNTEAFF. The complete variable domain, with remaining parts taken from reference TRBV5-1 and TRBJ1-1, reads KAGVTQTPRYLIKTRGQQVTLSCSPISGHRSVSWYQQTPGQGLQFLFEYFSETQRNKGNFPGRFSGRQFSNSRSEMNVSTLELGDSALYLCASNPGVGNTEAFFGQGTRLTVV.

Concerning this clone: Different DNA sequences within this sample yield the same CDR3. V usage is TRBV4-1 and J usage is TRBJ2-1; 7 positions match TRBD2. V was pared by 4 bases and J by 6 bases, with 3 bases of the junction left unmatched. The CDR3 has 13 residues. Germline V gene sequence: CDR1 MGHRA, CDR2 YSYEKL. For the CDR3, the DNA is TGCGCCAGCAGCCTAGGGAGGGGCAATGAGCAGTTCTTC. It yields the protein CASSLGRGNEQFF.

The gene calls are TRBV7-3 and TRBJ2-3; D is perhaps TRBD1 (7 bases). CDR3 size: 15 residues. CDR1 and CDR2 from the germline V gene are SGHTA and FQGTGA. V lost 2 bases and J 5 bases, leaving 14 bases between the germline ends. The CDR3 is CASSLRAGGIDTQYF. The CDR3, as DNA: TGTGCCAGCAGCTTACGTGCAGGGGGGATAGATACGCAGTATTTT.

This clone was observed a handful of times. The genes are TRBV5-1 and TRBJ2-5; 8 bases fit TRBD2. CDR1 SGHRS and CDR2 YFSETQ come from the germline V gene. The CDR3 contains 18 residues. V lost 3 bases, J lost 2 bases, and 15 bases stayed unmatched. In DNA form, the CDR3 reads TGCGCCAGCAGCTCTGGAGTAGCGGGGAGGGGGGGACAAGAGACCCAGTACTTC. Translating gives CASSSGVAGRGGQETQYF.

This chain uses TRBV28 with TRBJ2-7, with 12 bases lining up with TRBD1. The CDR3 is 15 amino acids. The germline gives CDR1 MDHEN, CDR2 SYDVKM. The V and J ends lost 6 bases and 2 bases, in that order; junction bases with no gene match: 5. The CDR3 region has the DNA TGTGCCAGCAGCCTCGGGACAGGGGGCGCCTACGAGCAGTACTTC. Protein product: CASSLGTGGAYEQYF.

The rearrangement joins TRBV7-6 to TRBJ2-7; possibly TRBD1 for D (6 bases). V was pared by 5 bases and J by 5 bases, with 16 bases between. The CDR3 runs to 14 residues. Looked up from germline, CDR1 is SGHVS and CDR2 is FNYEAQ. CDR3 nucleotides: TGTGCCAGCAGCCAATCCGAGGGGGTCCACGAGCAGTACTTC. Protein product: CASSQSEGVHEQYF. Combining the CDR3 with reference TRBV7-6 and TRBJ2-7 gives the whole variable domain GAGVSQSPRYKVTKRGQDVALRCDPISGHVSLYWYRQALGQGPEFLTYFNYEAQQDKSGLPNDRFSAERPEGSISTLTIQRTEQRDSAMYRCASSQSEGVHEQYFGPGTRLTVT.

V and J are TRBV19 and TRBJ1-5; 9 nucleotides align to TRBD1. Germline V lookup: CDR1 LNHDA, CDR2 SQIVND (reference sequence). The length of the CDR3 is 15 residues. Losses at the gene ends were 6 bases for V and 3 bases for J; bases not matched to a gene: 6. The CDR3 DNA reads as TGTGCCAGTAGCAGCTGGGACAGGGACAATCAGCCCCAGCATTTT. Amino acids: CASSSWDRDNQPQHF.

V gene TRBV19 combines with J gene TRBJ1-2; a weak D match, TRBD1 (5 bases). Germline V CDR1 and CDR2: LNHDA, SQIVND (reference sequence). Trimming cost V 5 bases and J 5 bases, with 9 bases left between them. CDR3 length equals 12 residues. The CDR3 region has the DNA TGTGCCAGTAGTGTGTCAGGGTATGGCTACACCTTC. Protein sequence: CASSVSGYGYTF. The variable domain in full, with the rest retrieved from reference TRBV19 and TRBJ1-2, is DGGITQSPKYLFRKEGQNVTLSCEQNLNHDAMYWYRQDPGQGLRLIYYSQIVNDFQKGDIAEGYSVSREKKESFPLTVTSAQKNPTAFYLCASSVSGYGYTFGSGTRLTVV.

This clone was seen many times. V is TRBV5-4 and J is TRBJ1-4, with a possible D match to TRBD1 (5 bases). CDR1 and CDR2 (germline): SGHNT, YYREEE (reference sequence). The CDR3 runs to 14 residues. Trimming cost V 0 bases and J 8 bases, with 11 bases left between them. The CDR3 DNA reads TGTGCCAGCAGCTTGGGGCAGGGAAACGAAAAACTGTTTTTT. This translates into CASSLGQGNEKLFF.

CDR3 region: CASSLGGQFGYTF. The CDR3, as DNA: TGCGCCAGCAGCTTGGGTGGACAGTTCGGCTACACCTTC. The chain combines TRBV5-1 with TRBJ1-2; perhaps TRBD1 as D (6 bases). The CDR3 is 13 amino acids. V lost 0 bases, J lost 8 bases, and 11 bases lay in between. The germline V gene encodes CDR1 SGHRS and CDR2 YFSETQ.

Comment on this clone: Other nucleotide sequences in the sample specify the same CDR3. The chain links TRBV27 to TRBJ1-1; D not resolved. The CDR3 spans 11 residues. The germline CDR1 and CDR2 sequences are MNHEY and SMNVEV (reference sequence). V lost 5 bases and J 4 bases, leaving 5 bases between the germline ends. In DNA, the CDR3 is TGTGCCAGCAGTCGGGGCACTGAAGCTTTCTTT. It encodes CASSRGTEAFF.

This clone was seen a handful of times. The chain has TRBV4-1 and TRBJ1-4; no clear D. The CDR3 extends over 15 amino acids. The germline V gene encodes CDR1 MGHRA and CDR2 YSYEKL. V was clipped by 1 base and J by 8 bases, with 14 bases between them. The CDR3 DNA sequence: TGCGCCAGCAGCCAAGTTGGGCAGCTTCGAGAAAAACTGTTTTTT. Translating gives CASSQVGQLREKLFF.

The genes are TRBV15 and TRBJ2-2, with 7 positions matching TRBD2. This CDR3 contains 16 residues. V was clipped by 4 bases and J by 0 bases; unmatched bases: 5. From germline, CDR1 is LNHNV and CDR2 YYDKDF (reference sequence). CDR3 sequence: CATSTRLATNTGELFF. CDR3 nucleotides: TGTGCCACCAGCACAAGACTAGCAACGAACACCGGGGAGCTGTTTTTT.

In this sample, this clone turned up a few times. J is TRBJ1-5 and V is TRBV19; D perhaps matches TRBD1 (6 bases). Trimming took 3 bases from V and 5 from J, leaving 14 bases between them. Germline CDR1 reads LNHDA; CDR2 reads SQIVND (reference sequence). The CDR3 covers 15 residues. The CDR3 reads CASSIVSAGDQPQHF. CDR3 coding DNA: TGTGCCAGTAGTATCGTTTCGGCAGGGGATCAGCCCCAGCATTTT.

The rearrangement links TRBV21-1 to TRBJ2-2; the table's D gene call, TRBD1, was not cross checked with the DNA. TRBV21-1 counts as a pseudogene. The length of the CDR3 is 14 residues. CDR3 protein: CASSSQSNTGELFF. CDR3 nucleotides: TGTGCCAGCAGCAGTCAGTCGAACACCGGGGAGCTGTTTTTT.